This T cell receptor beta chain was retrieved from a study of blood T cell repertoires in COVID-19. Study details: There were acute and convalescent COVID-19 samples, and they came from the United States, Italy and Spain.

The CDR3 is 16 amino acids. CDR1 and CDR2 from the germline V gene are SGDLS and YYNGEE. Trimming stripped 1 base from V and 2 bases from J, with 15 bases between. This clone was counted only a few times. As processed by the authors: Researchers report that nucleated cell counts were estimated from reference gene primer amplification. Data came from immunoSEQ multiplex PCR; TCRdb stores just in-frame clones and leaves some out. V and J calls and clone size come straight from that table; D and trimming were deduced from the DNA. This sample carries 330,000 or so clones, roughly 90% of them seen once, and the ten largest clones take 9.5% to 10%.

The V and J genes are TRBV9 and TRBJ1-1; D unclear. What was sequenced was peripheral blood. This TCR derives from a man younger than 45 with COVID-19, enrolled during active disease. This chain's CDR3 is CASSVNPSTGNTEAFF. Here the CDR3 DNA reads TGTGCCAGCAGCGTAAACCCCTCGACGGGTAACACTGAAGCTTTCTTT.